This section outlines one TCR beta chain sequence together with its context. Its antigen is unknown. The CDR3 is made up of 15 amino acids. Trimming left V 1 base short and J 0 bases short, with 9 bases between. Germline-derived CDR1 and CDR2 are SEHNR and FQNEAQ (reference sequence). The sample originates from a study of shared clonotypes between healthy human individuals. Overall study context: Used for every donor were three CD4 naive, three CD4 memory, two CD8 naive and one CD8 memory plate.

The table came from immunoSEQ multiplex PCR; TCRdb's copy has only in-frame clones and leaves some out. The repertoire consists of fewer than 1 million clones, with around 96% occurring once and the leading ten covering around 0.21%. Naive CD8 isolation took CD45RO-negative cells positively selected for CCR7 and excluded terminally differentiated effector memory CD45RA+ cells. General study results and limits: Memory subsets generally showed lower estimated richness than naive subsets. Sequencing depth was expected to influence donor clonotype sharing.

Sequencing was carried out using naive CD8+ T cells sorted from blood. The rearrangement uses TRBV7-9 and TRBJ1-1; the D is unclear. The receptor comes from a man aged 30 to 45 in good health. The chain's CDR3 is CASSLESGLNTEAFF. The CDR3 DNA is TGTGCCAGCAGCTTAGAGTCAGGTCTGAACACTGAAGCTTTCTTT. Full variable domain (rest looked up from reference TRBV7-9 and TRBJ1-1): DTGVSQNPRHKITKRGQNVTFRCDPISEHNRLYWYRQTLGQGPEFLTYFQNEAQLEKSRLLSDRFSAERPKGSFSTLEIQRTEQGDSAMYLCASSLESGLNTEAFFGQGTRLTVV.